The rows below give T cell receptor beta chains drawn from one sample of a study of CD8+ T cells in alopecia areata. TCRdb's table, derived via immunoSEQ multiplex PCR, lists solely in-frame clones and lacks some. The sample contains around 200,000 clones, under 60% of which appear only once. Here the sequenced sample was CD8+ T cells sorted from blood, taken at week 24, from a patient treated with tofacitinib. These receptors were obtained from a human donor with alopecia areata. The CDR3 runs from the conserved cysteine through the conserved F or W. The D gene is left open where the match is weak. The listing skips clone size in some rows; elsewhere it reads once, few, many or a size class.

clone_size d_call j_call v_call cdr3_aa cdr3_nt
. TRBD2 TRBJ2-1 TRBV30 CAWTKLAGAREQFF TGTGCCTGGACTAAACTAGCGGGGGCACGTGAGCAGTTCTTC
. TRBD2 TRBJ2-3 TRBV13 CASSYTGTSGGRVDTQYF TGTGCCAGCAGCTACACCGGGACTAGCGGGGGGAGGGTGGATACGCAGTATTTT
. . TRBJ2-3 TRBV29-1 CSLTPGVSTDTQYF TGCAGCCTTACCCCGGGGGTTAGCACAGATACGCAGTATTTT
. . TRBJ1-6 TRBV7-2 CASSLPNRPPLHF TGTGCCAGCAGCTTACCAAATCGTCCACCCCTCCACTTT
few . TRBJ2-3 TRBV2 CASSTDTQYF TGTGCCAGCAGTACAGATACGCAGTATTTT
. TRBD1 TRBJ1-1 TRBV19 CASSMGQGGGNTEAFF TGTGCCAGTAGTATGGGACAGGGAGGGGGAAACACTGAAGCTTTCTTT
. TRBD1 TRBJ2-5 TRBV27 CASSLSTGSVETQYF TGTGCCAGCAGTTTATCGACAGGGTCTGTTGAGACCCAGTACTTC
few TRBD2 TRBJ2-1 TRBV7-2 CASSPRGAAYNEQFF TGTGCCAGCAGCCCGCGGGGGGCGGCCTACAATGAGCAGTTCTTC
. TRBD2 TRBJ2-3 TRBV9 CASSESGGAVRDTQYF TGTGCCAGCAGCGAGAGCGGGGGGGCCGTTAGGGATACGCAGTATTTT
. TRBD1 TRBJ1-1 TRBV27 CASSLGTGVYTEAFF TGTGCCAGCAGTTTAGGTACAGGGGTTTACACTGAAGCTTTCTTT
few . TRBJ2-7 TRBV10-2 CASSPNWSSYEQYF TGCGCCAGCAGTCCCAACTGGAGCTCCTACGAGCAGTACTTC
. TRBD2 TRBJ2-1 TRBV29-1 CSVEGLAGRYNEQLF TGCAGCGTTGAAGGGCTAGCGGGGCGTTACAATGAGCAGCTCTTC
. . TRBJ1-2 TRBV14 CASSLSYLGNYGYTF TGTGCCAGCAGCCTATCTTATTTGGGGAACTATGGCTACACCTTC
. TRBD2 TRBJ2-3 TRBV13 CASSPSGGRTDTQYF TGTGCCAGCAGCCCGAGCGGGGGACGCACAGATACGCAGTATTTT
few . TRBJ1-5 TRBV21-1 CASREDRDNQPQHF TGTGCCAGCAGAGAGGACAGGGACAATCAGCCCCAGCATTTT
. . TRBJ2-1 TRBV14 CASSQDGGNEQFF TGTGCCAGCAGCCAAGATGGGGGCAATGAGCAGTTCTTC
. TRBD1 TRBJ2-7 TRBV7-8 CASSSPGQVPYEQYF TGTGCCAGCAGCTCCCCGGGACAGGTTCCCTACGAGCAGTACTTC
few . TRBJ2-3 TRBV29-1 CSVDSDTQYF TGCAGCGTTGACTCAGATACGCAGTATTTT
. . TRBJ1-1 TRBV29-1 CSAAPGTEAFF TGCAGCGCCGCACCGGGCACTGAAGCTTTCTTT
. . TRBJ2-3 TRBV7-3 CASSLGLMPVADTQYF TGTGCCAGCAGCTTAGGCCTAATGCCGGTCGCGGATACGCAGTATTTT
. . TRBJ2-1 TRBV29-1 CSAQPLGDNEQFF TGCAGCGCCCAACCATTAGGGGACAATGAGCAGTTCTTC
. TRBD2 TRBJ2-7 TRBV13 CASSPGTSGYEQYF TGTGCCAGCAGCCCAGGGACTAGCGGATACGAGCAGTACTTC
. . TRBJ2-7 TRBV5-1 CASGLKGAGEQYF TGCGCCAGCGGCCTAAAGGGGGCGGGGGAGCAGTACTTC
few . TRBJ2-5 TRBV29-1 CSVVEEGEETQYF TGCAGCGTTGTGGAGGAGGGTGAAGAGACCCAGTACTTC